What follows are 11 T cell receptor beta chains derived from one specimen sequenced in a study of T-cell reconstitution after alpha-beta-depleted transplantation in children. The TCRbeta library incorporated unique molecular identifiers. TCRdb itself ran the PCR reads through MiXCR, one entry per CDR3 protein. Of hundreds of thousands of distinct CDR3 sequences in the sample, approximately 20% are singletons; the top ten hold 3% to 3.5%. The sample in question was PBMCs from the stem cell graft donor, obtained from the stem cell graft. The receptors were sampled from a human donor who donated a stem cell graft to a child with acute lymphoblastic leukemia.

The V and J genes are TRBV20-1 and TRBJ1-3; D gene ambiguous. The germline V and J ends were trimmed by 0 bases and 0 bases, with 6 bases remaining between them. The germline gives CDR1 DFQATT, CDR2 SNEGSKA (reference sequence). CDR3 size: 14 residues. This CDR3 is CSARDAVSGNTIYF. The CDR3 coding sequence is TGCAGTGCTAGAGATGCAGTCTCTGGAAACACCATATATTTT.

The chain recombines TRBV10-3 with TRBJ2-7, with 11 bases that match TRBD2. This CDR3 spans 19 amino acids. Per germline, CDR1 ENHRY and CDR2 SYGVKD. V trimming: 0 bases; J trimming: 0 bases; junction bases outside the gene matches: 10. The CDR3 reads CAISESGASGRPLSYEQYF. The CDR3 DNA follows: TGTGCCATCAGTGAGTCGGGGGCTAGCGGGAGGCCCCTCTCCTACGAGCAGTACTTC.

Points on this clonotype: The junction shows a germline mismatch at one end, possibly a read error. The rearrangement uses TRBV5-1 and TRBJ1-5; maybe TRBD1 (6 bases). The CDR3 spans 15 residues. Looked up from germline, CDR1 is SGHRS and CDR2 is YFSETQ. CDR3 in DNA: TGCGCCAGCAGCTTACCAGGGGAGAGAAATCAGCCCCGGCATTTT. This gives the protein CASSLPGERNQPRHF.

The chain recombines TRBV6-5 with TRBJ1-3; D not resolved. V lost 2 bases and J 2 bases, leaving 10 bases between the germline ends. This CDR3 region has 15 residues. The germline gives CDR1 MNHEY, CDR2 SVGAGI. CDR3 sequence (DNA): TGTGCCAGCAGTTACAACCCACCCGCTGGAAACACCATATATTTT. Protein product: CASSYNPPAGNTIYF.

In its sample, this clonotype was seen a few times. The V call is TRBV7-2, the J call TRBJ2-1; 8 bases line up with TRBD2. The ends lost 1 base at V and 2 bases at J; junction bases unmatched: 4. The CDR3 loop spans 16 amino acids. Germline CDR1 reads SGHTA; CDR2 reads FQGNSA. As DNA, the CDR3 is TGTGCCAGCAGCTTAGTGGCTAGCGGGCCCTACAATGAGCAGTTCTTC. This translates into CASSLVASGPYNEQFF.

This clonotype was detected many times. The chain couples TRBV5-4 to TRBJ1-5, with 9 nucleotides matching TRBD1. V lost 1 base and J lost 1; bases outside the gene matches: 12. The CDR3 has 19 amino acids. Per germline, CDR1 SGHNT and CDR2 YYREEE (reference sequence). CDR3 coding DNA: TGTGCCAGCAGCTTGATTTATGACAGGGGGACGACGAGCAATCAGCCCCAGCATTTT. This encodes CASSLIYDRGTTSNQPQHF.

The chain combines TRBV5-1 with TRBJ2-3; no clear D gene. The CDR3 covers 14 residues. Looked up from germline, CDR1 is SGHRS and CDR2 is YFSETQ. Trimming shortened V by 0 bases and J by 2 bases, and 7 bases separated the two germline ends. The CDR3 sequence: CASSLDSPTDTQYF. The CDR3 DNA reads TGCGCCAGCAGCTTGGACTCCCCCACAGATACGCAGTATTTT.

The V gene is TRBV2, the J gene TRBJ2-5; TRBD1 or TRBD2 may be the D gene (5 bases each). V was trimmed by 6 bases and J by 3 bases, leaving 14 bases between them. The CDR3 spans 14 residues. Per germline, CDR1 SNHLY and CDR2 FYNNEI. The CDR3 is CASRPRGPKETQYF. The CDR3 DNA is TGTGCCAGCAGGCCCCGGGGCCCAAAAGAGACCCAGTACTTC.

This clonotype was picked up a small number of times. This chain links TRBV10-1 with TRBJ2-3; D remains ambiguous. There are 15 residues in the CDR3. CDR1 and CDR2 from the germline V gene are WNHNN and SYGVQD (reference sequence). The V gene lost 8 bases and the J gene lost 2 bases, with 17 bases spanning the gap. The CDR3 sequence is CASGPSVGFTDTQYF. As DNA, the CDR3 is TGCGCCAGCGGCCCTAGTGTGGGCTTCACAGATACGCAGTATTTT.

V gene TRBV7-9 combines with J gene TRBJ2-2; 7 bases map to TRBD2. This CDR3 comprises 14 residues. Germline CDR1 and CDR2: SEHNR and FQNEAQ (reference sequence). Unmatched junction bases numbered 6, after V lost 5 bases and J lost 6 bases. For the CDR3, the DNA is TGTGCCAGCAGCATAAGACTAGCCCCCGGGGAGCTGTTTTTT. Protein: CASSIRLAPGELFF.

This clonotype came up a few times. V is TRBV24-1 and J is TRBJ2-2, with a possible D match to TRBD2 (5 bases). Germline CDR1 KGHDR, CDR2 SFDVKD. With 5 bases removed from V and 2 bases from J, the gap between germline ends came to 11 bases. There are 15 residues in the CDR3. In DNA form, the CDR3 reads TGTGCCACCAGTGCTCCGGGGTTAAACACCGGGGAGCTGTTTTTT. Its translation: CATSAPGLNTGELFF.